A selection of T cell receptor beta chains follows, all from one sample in a study of blood T cell repertoires in COVID-19. Libraries were prepared by immunoSEQ multiplex PCR; TCRdb keeps only in-frame clonotypes and omits some of them. The sample yields more than 85,000 clones, 75% to 85% seen once. Sequencing was done on a sample of peripheral blood. Source of these receptors: a woman in her 70s with acute or convalescent COVID-19. The CDR3 runs from the conserved cysteine through the conserved F or W. D genes are given only for firm matches. Size values are once, few and many counts, or a class for expanded clones, and some rows have none.

D | J | size | V | length | DNA | CDR3
TRBD1 | TRBJ2-1 | - | TRBV30 | 13 | TGTGCCTGGAGTACAGGGGTCGTCAATGAGCAGTTCTTC | CAWSTGVVNEQFF
- | TRBJ2-7 | few | TRBV7-8 | 13 | TGTGCCAGCAGTTTCCATAACACCTACGAGCAGTACTTC | CASSFHNTYEQYF
- | TRBJ1-6 | - | TRBV7-2 | 15 | TGTGCCAGCAGCCCCATGGGTCCCGGGAATTCACCCCTCCACTTT | CASSPMGPGNSPLHF
- | TRBJ1-5 | once | TRBV6-5 | 13 | TGTGCCAGCAGCCCCAGGGGAAATCAGCCCCAGCATTTT | CASSPRGNQPQHF
- | TRBJ2-7 | - | TRBV7-9 | 17 | TGTGCCAGCAGCTTGTTCCCTAGACAGGTGGGGCGCGACGAGCAGTACTTC | CASSLFPRQVGRDEQYF
- | TRBJ2-1 | - | TRBV9 | 12 | TGTGCCAGCGGGATCGGGGACAATGAGCAGTTCTTC | CASGIGDNEQFF
TRBD2 | TRBJ2-1 | - | TRBV4-1 | 16 | TGCGCCAGCAGCCGGTTACTAGCGGGGGGGCCAACTGAGCAGTTCTTC | CASSRLLAGGPTEQFF
TRBD1 | TRBJ1-5 | - | TRBV19 | 20 | TGTGCCAGTAGCAGATTAGCCGGGACAGGGGGCCGATATGGCAATCAGCCCCAGCATTTT | CASSRLAGTGGRYGNQPQHF
TRBD2 | TRBJ2-3 | - | TRBV7-9 | 14 | TGTGCCAGCAGCAGCGGGGGCCCCGCAGATACGCAGTATTTT | CASSSGGPADTQYF
TRBD1 | TRBJ2-3 | - | TRBV14 | 16 | TGTGCCAGCAGCCCCAGGGGGATGGTCCGCACAGATACGCAGTATTTT | CASSPRGMVRTDTQYF
- | TRBJ2-1 | - | TRBV6-5 | 16 | TGTGCCAGCAGTTACTCGATCGGTGGGAGGTCCAATGAGCAGTTCTTC | CASSYSIGGRSNEQFF
TRBD1 | TRBJ1-2 | - | TRBV27 | 13 | TGTGCCAGCAGTTACGGGACAGGGCTTGGCTACACCTTC | CASSYGTGLGYTF
TRBD2 | TRBJ2-1 | - | TRBV19 | 16 | TGTGCCAGTAGTATAGGGGTTGGACTAGCGGGAGGTGAGCAGTTCTTC | CASSIGVGLAGGEQFF
TRBD1 | TRBJ2-1 | - | TRBV5-6 | 17 | TGTGCCAGCAGTTCAAAGGACAGGGCGCGATCCTCCAATGAGCAGTTCTTC | CASSSKDRARSSNEQFF
TRBD2 | TRBJ2-4 | - | TRBV7-9 | 15 | TGTGCCAGCAGCTTAAGCGGGGCGGCGGTAAACATTCAGTACTTC | CASSLSGAAVNIQYF
TRBD1 | TRBJ2-3 | - | TRBV14 | 17 | TGTGCCAGCAGCCAATGGACGACAGGGTATTCTACAGATACGCAGTATTTT | CASSQWTTGYSTDTQYF
TRBD1 | TRBJ1-1 | - | TRBV6-5 | 13 | TGTGCCAGCAGCCCCCGGACAGGCAGGGAAGCTTTCTTT | CASSPRTGREAFF
TRBD2 | TRBJ2-1 | - | TRBV7-7 | 16 | TGTGCTAGCAGCCCCGAGGGACTAGCGGGAATCAATGAGCAGTTCTTC | CASSPEGLAGINEQFF
TRBD1 | TRBJ2-7 | once | TRBV11-2 | 12 | TGTGCCAGCAGCTCGACAGGGTACGAGCAGTACTTC | CASSSTGYEQYF
TRBD2 | TRBJ2-2 | few | TRBV5-1 | 17 | TGCGCCAGCAGCTCTGGACTAGCGGGAGTGAGGACCGGGGAGCTGTTTTTT | CASSSGLAGVRTGELFF
TRBD2 | TRBJ2-7 | - | TRBV5-4 | 15 | TGTGCCAGCAGCTCAAGGACTAGCGGCTCCTACGAGCAGTACTTC | CASSSRTSGSYEQYF
- | TRBJ2-6 | - | TRBV29-1 | 16 | TGCAGCGTTGAAAGGGAGACCTACTCTGGGGCCAACGTCCTGACTTTC | CSVERETYSGANVLTF
- | TRBJ2-1 | - | TRBV7-9 | 19 | TGTGCCAGCAGCCCCCTAGGCTACGGGTGGCAAAGCTCCTACAATGAGCAGTTCTTC | CASSPLGYGWQSSYNEQFF
TRBD2 | TRBJ2-1 | - | TRBV18 | 14 | TGTGCCAGCTCTCTCCAGGCGGGAGATAATGAGCAGTTCTTC | CASSLQAGDNEQFF
- | TRBJ1-1 | once | TRBV6-2/TRBV6-3 | 18 | TGTGCCAGCAGTTACCGAGGGCGGGCCGTAAACATGAACACTGAAGCTTTCTTT | CASSYRGRAVNMNTEAFF
- | TRBJ1-5 | - | TRBV7-2 | 16 | TGTGCCAGCAGCTTACCCATCGGGGATGGCAATCAGCCCCAGCATTTT | CASSLPIGDGNQPQHF
TRBD1 | TRBJ1-4 | - | TRBV27 | 13 | TGTGCCAGCGCAGGACAGGGGACTGAAAAACTGTTTTTT | CASAGQGTEKLFF
- | TRBJ1-4 | once | TRBV12-3/TRBV12-4 | 11 | TGTGCCAGCAGTTTGGCTGAAAAACTGTTTTTT | CASSLAEKLFF
TRBD2 | TRBJ2-3 | - | TRBV5-4 | 16 | TGTGCCAGCAGCTACCGACTAGCGGGAGGGGCAGATACGCAGTATTTT | CASSYRLAGGADTQYF
TRBD1 | TRBJ2-4 | - | TRBV5-4 | 18 | TGTGCCAGCAGCTACCGGGACAGGGGAGAACTAGCCAAAAACATTCAGTACTTC | CASSYRDRGELAKNIQYF
- | TRBJ2-5 | - | TRBV19 | 12 | TGTGCCACCTCCATGGGCGGGGAGACCCAGTACTTC | CATSMGGETQYF
- | TRBJ1-2 | - | TRBV10-3 | 14 | TGTGCCATCAGTGAGTCTAGACAAGACTATGGCTACACCTTC | CAISESRQDYGYTF
- | TRBJ2-3 | - | TRBV13 | 16 | TGTGCCAGCAGCTTAAGACCAGCGGGCGTCCCAGATACGCAGTATTTT | CASSLRPAGVPDTQYF
- | TRBJ2-1 | - | TRBV9 | 18 | TGTGCCAGCAGCGTAGAATCTAAAGCGGGCCCTGCCTACAATGAGCAGTTCTTC | CASSVESKAGPAYNEQFF
- | TRBJ2-7 | - | TRBV5-6 | 15 | TGTGCCAGCAGCTTGTTAGGACCCGGGACCTACGAGCAGTACTTC | CASSLLGPGTYEQYF